This TCR beta chain derives from a study of blood T cell repertoires in COVID-19. Overall study: COVID-19 samples from acute and convalescent phases originated in the United States, Italy and Spain. The analysed material was cDNA or gDNA that came from T cells, B-cell-depleted T cells, or PBMCs.

TCRdb keeps only in-frame clones here, not all; method: immunoSEQ multiplex PCR. The sample records 250,000 or so clones, more than 85% being singletons. The CDR3 sequence is 19 residues long. Germline V CDR1 and CDR2: SGHAT, FQNNGV. J was trimmed by 0 bases and V by 0 bases; bases with no gene match: 8. Sequencing input: PBMCs or T cells enriched from blood (not recorded which). This TCR was sampled from a woman between 45 and 65 years old who had recovered from COVID-19. The J gene is TRBJ2-4, the V gene TRBV11-2; 10 nucleotides agree with TRBD2. As DNA, the CDR3 is TGTGCCAGCAGCTTAGACGGACTAGCGGATCAACTAGCCAAAAACATTCAGTACTTC. It yields the protein CASSLDGLADQLAKNIQYF. Full variable domain (missing parts from reference TRBV11-2 and TRBJ2-4): EAGVAQSPRYKIIEKRQSVAFWCNPISGHATLYWYQQILGQGPKLLIQFQNNGVVDDSQLPKDRFSAERLKGVDSTLKIQPAKLEDSAVYLCASSLDGLADQLAKNIQYFGAGTRLSVL.